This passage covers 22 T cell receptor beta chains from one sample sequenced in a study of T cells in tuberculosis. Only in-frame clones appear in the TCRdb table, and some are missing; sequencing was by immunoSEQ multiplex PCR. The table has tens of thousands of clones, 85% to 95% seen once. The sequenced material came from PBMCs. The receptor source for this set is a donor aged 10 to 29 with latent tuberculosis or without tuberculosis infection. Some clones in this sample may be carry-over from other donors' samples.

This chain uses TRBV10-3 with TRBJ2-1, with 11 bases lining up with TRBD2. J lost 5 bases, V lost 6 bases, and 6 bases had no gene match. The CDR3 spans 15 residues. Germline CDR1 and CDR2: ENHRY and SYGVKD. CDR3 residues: CAIRDSGGAHNEQFF. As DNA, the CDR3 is TGTGCCATCAGGGATAGCGGGGGGGCGCACAATGAGCAGTTCTTC.

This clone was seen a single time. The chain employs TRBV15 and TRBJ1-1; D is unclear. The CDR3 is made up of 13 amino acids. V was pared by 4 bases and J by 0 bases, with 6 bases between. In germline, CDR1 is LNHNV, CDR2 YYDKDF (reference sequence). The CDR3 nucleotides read TGTGCCACCAGCATTCAGTTGAACACTGAAGCTTTCTTT. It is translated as CATSIQLNTEAFF. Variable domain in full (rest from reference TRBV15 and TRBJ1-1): DAMVIQNPRYQVTQFGKPVTLSCSQTLNHNVMYWYQQKSSQAPKLLFHYYDKDFNNEADTPDNFQSRRPNTSFCFLDIRSPGLGDTAMYLCATSIQLNTEAFFGQGTRLTVV.

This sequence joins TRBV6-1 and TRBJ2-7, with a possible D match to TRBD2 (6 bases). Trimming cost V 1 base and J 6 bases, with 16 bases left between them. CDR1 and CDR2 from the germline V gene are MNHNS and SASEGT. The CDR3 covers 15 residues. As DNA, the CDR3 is TGTGCCAGCAGTGAAGGGGGCCCGGGACTCTCCGAGCAGTACTTC. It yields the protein CASSEGGPGLSEQYF.

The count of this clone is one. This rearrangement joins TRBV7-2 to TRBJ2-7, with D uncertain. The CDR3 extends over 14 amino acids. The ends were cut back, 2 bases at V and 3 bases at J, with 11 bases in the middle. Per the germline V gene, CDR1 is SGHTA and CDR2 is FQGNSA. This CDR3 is CASSLSRILYEQYF. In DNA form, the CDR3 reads TGTGCCAGCAGCTTATCGCGCATTCTCTACGAGCAGTACTTC.

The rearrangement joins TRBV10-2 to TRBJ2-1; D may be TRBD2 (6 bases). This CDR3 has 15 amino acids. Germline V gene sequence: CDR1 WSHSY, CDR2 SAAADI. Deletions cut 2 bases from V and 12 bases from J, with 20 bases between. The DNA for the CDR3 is TGCGCCAGCAGTGAGGGGGGGACTGCCGGGGTAGGGCAGTTCTTC. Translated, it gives CASSEGGTAGVGQFF.

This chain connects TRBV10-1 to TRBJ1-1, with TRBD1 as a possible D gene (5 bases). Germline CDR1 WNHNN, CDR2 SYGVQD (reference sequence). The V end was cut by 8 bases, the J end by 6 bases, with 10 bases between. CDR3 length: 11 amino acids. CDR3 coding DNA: TGCGCCAGCCAGGGTGATGCTGAAGCTTTCTTT. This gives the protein CASQGDAEAFF.

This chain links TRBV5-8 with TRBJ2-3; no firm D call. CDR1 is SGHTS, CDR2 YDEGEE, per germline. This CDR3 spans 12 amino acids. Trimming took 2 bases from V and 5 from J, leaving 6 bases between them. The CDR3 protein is CASSFSVDTQYF. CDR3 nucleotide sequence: TGTGCCAGCAGCTTTTCGGTAGATACGCAGTATTTT.

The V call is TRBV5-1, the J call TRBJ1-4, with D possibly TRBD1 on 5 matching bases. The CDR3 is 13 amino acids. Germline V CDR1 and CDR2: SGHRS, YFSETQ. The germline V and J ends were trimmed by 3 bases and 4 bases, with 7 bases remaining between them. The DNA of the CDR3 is TGCGCCAGCAGCTGGGGGGTTAATGAAAAACTGTTTTTT. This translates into CASSWGVNEKLFF.

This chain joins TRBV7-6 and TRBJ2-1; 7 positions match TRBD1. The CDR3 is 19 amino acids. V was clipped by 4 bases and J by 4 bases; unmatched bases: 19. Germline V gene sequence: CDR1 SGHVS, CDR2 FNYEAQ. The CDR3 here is CASSSRQAGGNLRYNEQFF. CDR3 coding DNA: TGTGCCAGCAGCTCTCGACAGGCAGGGGGTAATTTGAGGTACAATGAGCAGTTCTTC.

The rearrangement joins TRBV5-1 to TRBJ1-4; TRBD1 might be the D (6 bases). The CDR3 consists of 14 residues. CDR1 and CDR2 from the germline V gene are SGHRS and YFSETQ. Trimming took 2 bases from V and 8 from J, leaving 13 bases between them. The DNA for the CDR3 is TGCGCCAGCAGCTTCGGCCAGGGGAACGAAAAACTGTTTTTT. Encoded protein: CASSFGQGNEKLFF.

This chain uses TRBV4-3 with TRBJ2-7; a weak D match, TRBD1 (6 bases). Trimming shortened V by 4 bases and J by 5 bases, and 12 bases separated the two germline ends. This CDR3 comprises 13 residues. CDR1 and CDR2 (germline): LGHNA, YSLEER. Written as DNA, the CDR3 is TGCGCCAGCAGCCTCAGGACAGACAACGAGCAGTACTTC. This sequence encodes CASSLRTDNEQYF.

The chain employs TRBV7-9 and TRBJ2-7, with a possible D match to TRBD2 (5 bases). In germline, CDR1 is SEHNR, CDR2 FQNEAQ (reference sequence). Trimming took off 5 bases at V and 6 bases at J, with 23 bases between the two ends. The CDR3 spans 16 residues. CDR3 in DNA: TGTGCCAGCAGCAAGAAAAACGCGGGCTTCTTCGGCGAGCAGTACTTC. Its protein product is CASSKKNAGFFGEQYF.

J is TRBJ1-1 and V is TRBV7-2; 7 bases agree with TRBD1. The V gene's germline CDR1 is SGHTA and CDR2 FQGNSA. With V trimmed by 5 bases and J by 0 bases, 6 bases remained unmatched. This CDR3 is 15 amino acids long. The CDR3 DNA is TGTGCCAGCAGCGGATACAGGGGTTTGAACACTGAAGCTTTCTTT. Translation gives CASSGYRGLNTEAFF.

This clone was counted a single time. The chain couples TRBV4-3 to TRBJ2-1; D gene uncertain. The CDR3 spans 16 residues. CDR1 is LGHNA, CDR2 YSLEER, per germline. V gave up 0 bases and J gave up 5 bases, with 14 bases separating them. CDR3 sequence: CASSQDLQTPNNEQFF. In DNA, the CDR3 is TGCGCCAGCAGCCAAGATCTACAGACACCGAACAATGAGCAGTTCTTC.

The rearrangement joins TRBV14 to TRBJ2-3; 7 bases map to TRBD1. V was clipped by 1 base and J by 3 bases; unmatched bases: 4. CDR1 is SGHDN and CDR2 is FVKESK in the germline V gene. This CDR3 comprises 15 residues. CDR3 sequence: CASSQGGGTTDTQYF. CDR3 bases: TGTGCCAGCAGCCAAGGAGGGGGCACGACAGATACGCAGTATTTT. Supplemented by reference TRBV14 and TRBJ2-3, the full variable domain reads EAGVTQFPSHSVIEKGQTVTLRCDPISGHDNLYWYRRVMGKEIKFLLHFVKESKQDESGMPNNRFLAERTGGTYSTLKVQPAELEDSGVYFCASSQGGGTTDTQYFGPGTRLTVL.

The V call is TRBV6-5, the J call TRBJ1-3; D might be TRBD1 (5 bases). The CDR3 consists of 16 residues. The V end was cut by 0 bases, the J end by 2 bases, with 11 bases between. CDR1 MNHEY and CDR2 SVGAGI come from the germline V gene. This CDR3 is CASSYSEGIPGNTIYF. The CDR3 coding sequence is TGTGCCAGCAGTTACTCGGAGGGGATCCCTGGAAACACCATATATTTT.

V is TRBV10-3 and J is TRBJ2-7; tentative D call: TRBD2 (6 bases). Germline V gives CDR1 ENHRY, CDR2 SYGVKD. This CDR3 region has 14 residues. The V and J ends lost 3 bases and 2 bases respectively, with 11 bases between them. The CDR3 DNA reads TGTGCCATCAGTGACCGGGGGACCACCTACGAGCAGTACTTC. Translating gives CAISDRGTTYEQYF.

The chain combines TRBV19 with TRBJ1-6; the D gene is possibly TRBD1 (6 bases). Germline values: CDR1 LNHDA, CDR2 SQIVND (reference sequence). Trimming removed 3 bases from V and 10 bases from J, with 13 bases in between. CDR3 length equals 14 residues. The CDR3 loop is CASSIQGSNSPLHF. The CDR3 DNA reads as TGTGCCAGTAGTATCCAGGGGTCGAACTCACCCCTCCACTTT.

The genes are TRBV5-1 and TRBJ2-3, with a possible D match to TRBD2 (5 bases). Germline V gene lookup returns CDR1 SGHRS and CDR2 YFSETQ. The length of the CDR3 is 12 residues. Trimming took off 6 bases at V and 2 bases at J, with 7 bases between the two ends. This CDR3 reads CASKRDTDTQYF. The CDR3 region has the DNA TGCGCCAGCAAGAGGGACACAGATACGCAGTATTTT. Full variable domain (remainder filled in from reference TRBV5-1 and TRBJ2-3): KAGVTQTPRYLIKTRGQQVTLSCSPISGHRSVSWYQQTPGQGLQFLFEYFSETQRNKGNFPGRFSGRQFSNSRSEMNVSTLELGDSALYLCASKRDTDTQYFGPGTRLTVL.

CDR3 nucleotides: TGTGCCAGCAGTTTATTTGAGGACTTGAAAGCCCTAACGCAGTATTTT. Protein sequence: CASSLFEDLKALTQYF. The V and J genes are TRBV27 and TRBJ2-3; TRBD2 might be the D (5 bases). The germline V gene has CDR1 MNHEY and CDR2 SMNVEV (reference sequence). The CDR3 is 16 amino acids. With 1 base removed from V and 9 bases from J, the gap between germline ends came to 20 bases.

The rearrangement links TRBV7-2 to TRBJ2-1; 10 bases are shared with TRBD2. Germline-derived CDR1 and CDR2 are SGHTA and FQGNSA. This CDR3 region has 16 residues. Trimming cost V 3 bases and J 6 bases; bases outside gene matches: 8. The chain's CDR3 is CASSFQREGLSNEQFF. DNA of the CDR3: TGTGCCAGCAGCTTCCAGCGGGAGGGCCTAAGCAATGAGCAGTTCTTC.

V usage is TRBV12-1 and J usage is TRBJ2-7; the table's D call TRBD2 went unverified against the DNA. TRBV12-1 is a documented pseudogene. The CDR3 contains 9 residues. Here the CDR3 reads CASTPLQYF. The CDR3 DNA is TGTGCCAGCACCCCGTTACAGTACTTC.